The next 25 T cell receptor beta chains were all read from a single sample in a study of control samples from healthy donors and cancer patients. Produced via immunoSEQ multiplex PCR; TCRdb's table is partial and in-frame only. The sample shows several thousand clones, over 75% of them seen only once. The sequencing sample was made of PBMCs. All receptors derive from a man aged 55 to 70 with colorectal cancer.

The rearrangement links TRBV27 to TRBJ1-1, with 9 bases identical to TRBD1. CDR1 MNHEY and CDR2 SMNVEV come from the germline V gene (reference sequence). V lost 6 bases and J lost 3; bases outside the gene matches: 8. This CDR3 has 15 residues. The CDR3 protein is CASRTDRGPYTEAFF. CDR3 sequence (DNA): TGTGCCAGCAGAACGGACAGGGGTCCTTACACTGAAGCTTTCTTT.

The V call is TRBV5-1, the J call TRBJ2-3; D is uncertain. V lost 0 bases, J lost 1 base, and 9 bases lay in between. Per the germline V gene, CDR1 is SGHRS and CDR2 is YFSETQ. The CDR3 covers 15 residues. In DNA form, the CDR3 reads TGCGCCAGCAGCTTGGTAGGGATTGGCACAGATACGCAGTATTTT. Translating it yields CASSLVGIGTDTQYF.

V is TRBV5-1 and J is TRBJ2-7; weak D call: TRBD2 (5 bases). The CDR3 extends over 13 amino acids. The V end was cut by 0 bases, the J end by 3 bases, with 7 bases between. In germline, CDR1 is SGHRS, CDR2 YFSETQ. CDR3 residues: CASSLAAGYEQYF. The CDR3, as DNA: TGCGCCAGCAGCTTGGCCGCGGGCTACGAGCAGTACTTC.

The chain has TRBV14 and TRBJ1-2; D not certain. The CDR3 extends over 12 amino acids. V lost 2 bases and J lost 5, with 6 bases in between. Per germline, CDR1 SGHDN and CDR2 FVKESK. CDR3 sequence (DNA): TGTGCCAGCAGCCAACAGAATTATGGCTACACCTTC. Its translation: CASSQQNYGYTF.

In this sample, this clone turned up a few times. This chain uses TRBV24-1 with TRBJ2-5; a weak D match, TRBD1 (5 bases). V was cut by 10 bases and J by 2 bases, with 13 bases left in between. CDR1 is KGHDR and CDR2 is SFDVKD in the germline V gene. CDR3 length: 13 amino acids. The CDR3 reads CATLGADQETQYF. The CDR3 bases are TGTGCCACTCTAGGGGCGGATCAAGAGACCCAGTACTTC.

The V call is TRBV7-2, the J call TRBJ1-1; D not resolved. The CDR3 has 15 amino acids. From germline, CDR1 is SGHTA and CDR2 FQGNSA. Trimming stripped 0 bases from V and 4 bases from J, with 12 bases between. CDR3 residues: CASSLALLESTEAFF. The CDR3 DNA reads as TGTGCCAGCAGCTTAGCGCTCCTGGAGAGCACTGAAGCTTTCTTT.

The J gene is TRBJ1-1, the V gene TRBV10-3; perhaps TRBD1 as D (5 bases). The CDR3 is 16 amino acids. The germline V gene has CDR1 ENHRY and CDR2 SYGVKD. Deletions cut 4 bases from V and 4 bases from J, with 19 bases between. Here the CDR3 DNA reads TGTGCCATCAGTGGGCCTAGGACGGGGGAGATCACTGAAGCTTTCTTT. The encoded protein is CAISGPRTGEITEAFF.

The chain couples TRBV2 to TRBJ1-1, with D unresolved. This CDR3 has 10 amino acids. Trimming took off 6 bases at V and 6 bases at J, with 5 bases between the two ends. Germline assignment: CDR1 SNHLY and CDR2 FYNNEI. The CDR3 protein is CASRYAEAFF. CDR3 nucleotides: TGTGCCAGCAGGTACGCTGAAGCTTTCTTT.

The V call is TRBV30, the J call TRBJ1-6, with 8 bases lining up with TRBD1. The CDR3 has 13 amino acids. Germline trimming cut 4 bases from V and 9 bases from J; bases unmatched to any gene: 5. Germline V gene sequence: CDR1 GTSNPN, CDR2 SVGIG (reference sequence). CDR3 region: CAWTDRAGSPLHF. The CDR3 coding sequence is TGTGCCTGGACGGACAGGGCCGGTTCACCCCTCCACTTT. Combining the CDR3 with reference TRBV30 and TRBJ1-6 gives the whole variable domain SQTIHQWPATLVQPVGSPLSLECTVEGTSNPNLYWYRQAAGRGLQLLFYSVGIGQISSEVPQNLSASRPQDRQFILSSKKLLLSDSGFYLCAWTDRAGSPLHFGNGTRLTVT.

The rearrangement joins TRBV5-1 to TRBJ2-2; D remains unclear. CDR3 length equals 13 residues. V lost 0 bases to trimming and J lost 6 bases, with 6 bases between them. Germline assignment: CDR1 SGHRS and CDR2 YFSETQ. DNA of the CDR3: TGCGCCAGCAGCTTGGGGTCCCCCGGGGAGCTGTTTTTT. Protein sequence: CASSLGSPGELFF.

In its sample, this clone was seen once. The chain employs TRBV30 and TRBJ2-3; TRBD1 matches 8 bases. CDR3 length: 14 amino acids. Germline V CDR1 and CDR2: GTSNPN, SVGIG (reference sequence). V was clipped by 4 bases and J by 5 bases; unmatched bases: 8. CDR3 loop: CAWKPPGGRDTQYF. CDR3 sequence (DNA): TGTGCCTGGAAGCCTCCAGGGGGCCGAGATACGCAGTATTTT. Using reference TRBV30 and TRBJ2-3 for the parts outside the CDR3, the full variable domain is SQTIHQWPATLVQPVGSPLSLECTVEGTSNPNLYWYRQAAGRGLQLLFYSVGIGQISSEVPQNLSASRPQDRQFILSSKKLLLSDSGFYLCAWKPPGGRDTQYFGPGTRLTVL.

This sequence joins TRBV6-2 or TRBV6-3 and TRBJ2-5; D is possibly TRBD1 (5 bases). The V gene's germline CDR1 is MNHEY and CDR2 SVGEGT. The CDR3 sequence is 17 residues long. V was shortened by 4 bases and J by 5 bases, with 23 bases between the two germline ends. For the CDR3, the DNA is TGTGCCAGCAGTTCTACCCCCCGGACAACGTGGATGGAGACCCAGTACTTC. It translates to CASSSTPRTTWMETQYF.

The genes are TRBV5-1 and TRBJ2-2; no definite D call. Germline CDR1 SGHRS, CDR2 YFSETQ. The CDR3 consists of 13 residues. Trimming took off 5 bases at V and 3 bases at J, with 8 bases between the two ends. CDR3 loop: CASSNRDTGELFF. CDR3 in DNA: TGCGCCAGCAGTAACCGGGACACCGGGGAGCTGTTTTTT.

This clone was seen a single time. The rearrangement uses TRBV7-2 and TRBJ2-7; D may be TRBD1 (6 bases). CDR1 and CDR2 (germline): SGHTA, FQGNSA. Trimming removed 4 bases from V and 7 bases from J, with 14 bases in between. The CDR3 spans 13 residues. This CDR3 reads CASSSTPGVEQYF. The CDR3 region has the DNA TGTGCCAGCAGCTCGACACCAGGGGTTGAGCAGTACTTC.

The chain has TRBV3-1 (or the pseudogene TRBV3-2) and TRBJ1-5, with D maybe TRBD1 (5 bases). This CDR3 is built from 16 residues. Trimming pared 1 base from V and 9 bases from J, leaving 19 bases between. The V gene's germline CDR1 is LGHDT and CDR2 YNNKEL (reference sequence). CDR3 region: CASSQAGTASELPQHF. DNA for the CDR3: TGTGCCAGCAGCCAAGCCGGGACTGCCTCAGAACTGCCCCAGCATTTT.

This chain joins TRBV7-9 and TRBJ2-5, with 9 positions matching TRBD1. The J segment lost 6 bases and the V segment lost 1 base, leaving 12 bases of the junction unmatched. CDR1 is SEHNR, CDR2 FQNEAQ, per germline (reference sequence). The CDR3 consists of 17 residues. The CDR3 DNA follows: TGTGCCAGCAGCTTAGAGCCGGGACAGGGTAATATGAAGACCCAGTACTTC. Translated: CASSLEPGQGNMKTQYF.

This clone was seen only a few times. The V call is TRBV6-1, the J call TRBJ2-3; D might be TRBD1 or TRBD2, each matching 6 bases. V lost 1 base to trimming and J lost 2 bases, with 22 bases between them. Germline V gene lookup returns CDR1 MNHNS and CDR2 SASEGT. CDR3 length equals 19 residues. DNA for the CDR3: TGTGCCAGCAGTGAAGATCTTGGGGGGCTCCTCTCTAACACAGATACGCAGTATTTT. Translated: CASSEDLGGLLSNTDTQYF.

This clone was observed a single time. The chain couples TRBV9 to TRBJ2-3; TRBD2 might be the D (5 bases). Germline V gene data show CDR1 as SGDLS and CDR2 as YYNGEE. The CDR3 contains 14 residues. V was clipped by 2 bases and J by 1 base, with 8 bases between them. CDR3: CASSVRVGTDTQYF. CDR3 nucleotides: TGTGCCAGCAGCGTGAGGGTTGGCACAGATACGCAGTATTTT.

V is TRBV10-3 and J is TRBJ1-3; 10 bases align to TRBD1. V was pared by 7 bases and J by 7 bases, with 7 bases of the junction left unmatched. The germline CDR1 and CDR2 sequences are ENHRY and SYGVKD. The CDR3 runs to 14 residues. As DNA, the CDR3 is TGTGCCATCAAGAAGACAGGGGGCGTCAACACCATATATTTT. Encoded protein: CAIKKTGGVNTIYF.

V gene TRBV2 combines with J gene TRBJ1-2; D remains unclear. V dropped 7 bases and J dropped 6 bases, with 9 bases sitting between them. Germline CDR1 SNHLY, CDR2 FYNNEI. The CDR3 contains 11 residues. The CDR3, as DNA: TGTGCCAGCATGCGGTCTGATGGCTACACCTTC. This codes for CASMRSDGYTF.

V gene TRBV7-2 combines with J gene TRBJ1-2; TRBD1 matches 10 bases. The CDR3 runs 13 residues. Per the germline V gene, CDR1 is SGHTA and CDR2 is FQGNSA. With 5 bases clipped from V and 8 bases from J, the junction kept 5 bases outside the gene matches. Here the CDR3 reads CASSPDRGGGYTF. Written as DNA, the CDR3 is TGTGCCAGCAGCCCGGACAGGGGGGGAGGCTACACCTTC.

In nucleotides, the CDR3 is TGTGCCAGCAGCCCGACGACAGGGCCCGGCGAGCAGTACTTC. Translating gives CASSPTTGPGEQYF. The rearrangement uses TRBV7-3 and TRBJ2-7, with 7 bases matching TRBD1. CDR1 and CDR2 (germline): SGHTA, FQGTGA. Trimming at V came to 5 bases and at J to 6 bases, leaving 10 bases not matched to a gene. The CDR3 length is 14 residues.

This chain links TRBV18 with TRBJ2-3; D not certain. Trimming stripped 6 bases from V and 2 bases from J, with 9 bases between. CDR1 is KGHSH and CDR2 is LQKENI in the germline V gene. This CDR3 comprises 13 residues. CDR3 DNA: TGTGCCAGCTCGCCTTCCCTCACAGATACGCAGTATTTT. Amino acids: CASSPSLTDTQYF.

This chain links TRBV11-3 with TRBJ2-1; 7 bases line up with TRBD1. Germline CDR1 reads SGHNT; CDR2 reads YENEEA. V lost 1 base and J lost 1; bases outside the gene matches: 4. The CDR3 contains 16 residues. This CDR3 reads CASSLVRTGSYNEQFF. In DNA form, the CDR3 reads TGTGCCAGCAGCTTAGTGAGGACAGGATCCTACAATGAGCAGTTCTTC. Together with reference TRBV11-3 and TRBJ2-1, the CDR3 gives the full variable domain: EAGVVQSPRYKIIEKKQPVAFWCNPISGHNTLYWYLQNLGQGPELLIRYENEEAVDDSQLPKDRFSAERLKGVDSTLKIQPAELGDSAVYLCASSLVRTGSYNEQFFGPGTRLTVL.

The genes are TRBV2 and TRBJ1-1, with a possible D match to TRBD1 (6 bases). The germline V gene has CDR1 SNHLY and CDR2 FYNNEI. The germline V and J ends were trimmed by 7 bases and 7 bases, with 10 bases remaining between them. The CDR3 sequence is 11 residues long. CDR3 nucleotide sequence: TGTGCCAGCACAGGACAGCGTGAAGCTTTCTTT. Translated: CASTGQREAFF. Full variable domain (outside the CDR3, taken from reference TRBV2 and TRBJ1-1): EPEVTQTPSHQVTQMGQEVILRCVPISNHLYFYWYRQILGQKVEFLVSFYNNEISEKSEIFDDQFSVERPDGSNFTLKIRSTKLEDSAMYFCASTGQREAFFGQGTRLTVV.